The clone carrying this T cell receptor beta chain was seen only once. Its antigen is as yet unknown. A read error may account for a junction end that differs from germline. Unsorted bulk tissue of about 20-32 mg yielded co-extracted RNA and DNA. Resecting the tumor surgically was how the patients' primary liver carcinoma was treated. There are 14 residues in the CDR3. Germline CDR1 and CDR2: GTSNPN and SVGIG (reference sequence). The researchers produced TCR beta cDNA from approximately 550 ng total RNA with a constant-region primer. The TCR beta library was amplified through three nested multiplex PCR rounds in a modified ARM-PCR procedure. The first two PCR rounds, approximately 10 cycles each, used TRBV1-TRBV30 forward primers and a C-beta reverse primer. TCRdb itself ran the multiplex PCR reads through MiXCR, one entry per CDR3 protein. The table records roughly 25,000 distinct CDR3 sequences, 60% to 80% of them present only once.

These data are taken from a study of tumor-infiltrating lymphocytes in primary liver carcinoma. Across the study: Tumors measured 4.2 to 10 cm and were stage T1-T3 N0M0.

Study-wide results and caveats: Tumor region pairs showed greater overlap than either tumor-adjacent or tumor-blood pairs did.

The chain uses TRBV30 and TRBJ2-1; 8 bases line up with TRBD2. This TCR was sampled from a young woman with primary liver carcinoma and hepatitis B virus infection. Sequenced material: liver tumor tissue from sampling region 5. Subset indicated: tumor region T5, tumor centre. CDR3 sequence (DNA): TGTGCCTGGAGTACGGGACTAGACGCCGGTGAGCGGTCCTTC. Encoded protein: CAWSTGLDAGERSF.